This entry describes one T cell receptor (beta chain). Its matching antigen is unknown. The sample originates from a study of glioma-infiltrating T cells. Whole-study results and caveats: Gliomas, especially low-grade, showed above-expected tissue-blood divergence; non-neoplastic patients showed below.

The V gene's germline CDR1 is SGHDT and CDR2 YYEEEE. V was trimmed by 4 bases and J by 4 bases, leaving 13 bases between them. This CDR3 has 14 residues. Using RNA template, CDR3s of TCR alpha and beta were amplified with iRepertoire arm-PCR. For one-step reverse transcription and amplification, about 90-400 ng of tissue mRNA or PBMC total RNA was used. TCRdb re-called the multiplex PCR reads through MiXCR, storing one row per CDR3 protein. This sample has over 2,500 distinct CDR3 sequences, with roughly 17% found just once. The sequence was collected from a human donor with low-grade glioma or glioblastoma, undergoing nonglioma brain surgery, or in good health (not recorded which). The genes are TRBV5-6 and TRBJ2-3; D is unresolved. The sample taken for sequencing was glioma tissue, nonneoplastic brain tissue, or PBMCs (not recorded which). CDR3 in amino acids: CASSPGRPADTQYF. The CDR3 region has the DNA TGTGCCAGCAGCCCTGGACGACCCGCAGATACGCAGTATTTT.